This T cell receptor (beta chain) derives from a study of cytomegalovirus exposure and HLA in healthy donors. The CDR3 is 16 residues long. Germline assignment: CDR1 LNHDA and CDR2 SQIVND (reference sequence). The V end was cut by 5 bases, the J end by 2 bases, with 16 bases between. Primers for the PCR totalled 60 Vbeta and 13 Jbeta. Assay: immunoSEQ multiplex PCR; the TCRdb copy retains only in-frame clones and omits some. This sample has 100,000 or so clones, with about three quarters found just once. A few counts support this clone. Specimen: PBMCs. The V gene is TRBV19, the J gene TRBJ1-5, with D possibly TRBD1 on 6 matching bases. The receptor's source is a man aged 40-49 years in good health and CMV-seronegative. The CDR3 DNA is TGTGCCAGTAGTGGGGGCCCGAACAGAGGCAATCAGCCCCAGCATTTT. Protein: CASSGGPNRGNQPQHF.